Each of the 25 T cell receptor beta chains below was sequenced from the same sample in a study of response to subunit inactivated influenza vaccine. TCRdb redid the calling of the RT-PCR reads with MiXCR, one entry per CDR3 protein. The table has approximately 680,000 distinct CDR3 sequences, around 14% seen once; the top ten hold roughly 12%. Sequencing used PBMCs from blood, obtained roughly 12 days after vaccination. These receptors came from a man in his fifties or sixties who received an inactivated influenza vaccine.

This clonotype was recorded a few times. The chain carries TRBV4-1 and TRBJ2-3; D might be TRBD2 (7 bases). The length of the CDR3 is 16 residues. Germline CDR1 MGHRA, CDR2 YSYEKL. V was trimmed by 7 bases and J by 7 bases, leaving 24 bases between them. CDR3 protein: CASNPAWGGLVNTQYF. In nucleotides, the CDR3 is TGCGCCAGCAACCCGGCCTGGGGGGGCCTGGTTAATACGCAGTATTTT.

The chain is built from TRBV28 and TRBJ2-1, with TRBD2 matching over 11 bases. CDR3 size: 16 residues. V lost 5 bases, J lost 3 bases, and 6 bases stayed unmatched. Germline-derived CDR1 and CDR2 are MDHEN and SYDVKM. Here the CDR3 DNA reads TGTGCCAGCAGTCGTAGCGGGAGGGGTTTCTACAATGAGCAGTTCTTC. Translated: CASSRSGRGFYNEQFF.

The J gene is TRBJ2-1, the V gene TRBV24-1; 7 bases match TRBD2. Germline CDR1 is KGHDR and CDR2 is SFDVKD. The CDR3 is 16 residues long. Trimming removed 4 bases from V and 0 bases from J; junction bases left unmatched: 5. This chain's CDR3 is CATSDASGLSYNEQFF. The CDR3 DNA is TGTGCCACCAGTGACGCTAGCGGCCTCTCCTACAATGAGCAGTTCTTC.

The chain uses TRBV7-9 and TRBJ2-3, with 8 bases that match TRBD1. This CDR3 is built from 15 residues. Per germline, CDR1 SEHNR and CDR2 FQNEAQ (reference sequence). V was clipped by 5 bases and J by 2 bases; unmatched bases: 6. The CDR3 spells CASSAAGGPTDTQYF. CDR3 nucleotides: TGTGCCAGCAGCGCAGCAGGGGGCCCCACAGATACGCAGTATTTT.

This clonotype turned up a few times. CDR3 bases: TGTGCCAGCAGCTCGGACAGGGTACGCTCCTACGAGCAGTACTTC. Its protein is CASSSDRVRSYEQYF. The chain is built from TRBV7-2 and TRBJ2-7; the match to TRBD1 covers 8 bases. V gave up 4 bases and J gave up 0 bases; unmatched junction bases: 5. CDR1 and CDR2 (germline): SGHTA, FQGNSA. The CDR3 covers 15 residues. Complete variable domain (other parts from reference TRBV7-2 and TRBJ2-7): GAGVSQSPSNKVTEKGKDVELRCDPISGHTALYWYRQSLGQGLEFLIYFQGNSAPDKSGLPSDRFSAERTGGSVSTLTIQRTQQEDSAVYLCASSSDRVRSYEQYFGPGTRLTVT.

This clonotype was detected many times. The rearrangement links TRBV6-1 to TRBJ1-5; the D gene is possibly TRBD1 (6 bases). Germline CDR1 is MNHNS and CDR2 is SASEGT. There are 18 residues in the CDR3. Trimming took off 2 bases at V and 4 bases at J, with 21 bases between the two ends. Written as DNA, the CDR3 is TGTGCCAGCAGTGAAAGGCCCATCTATCCCCAGGGGAATCAGCCCCAGCATTTT. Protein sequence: CASSERPIYPQGNQPQHF.

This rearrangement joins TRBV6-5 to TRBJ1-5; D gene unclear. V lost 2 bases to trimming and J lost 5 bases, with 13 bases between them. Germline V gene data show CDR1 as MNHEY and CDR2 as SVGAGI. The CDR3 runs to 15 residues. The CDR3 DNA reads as TGTGCCAGCAGTTACAACGGGTGGGGAGATCAGCCCCAGCATTTT. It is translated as CASSYNGWGDQPQHF.

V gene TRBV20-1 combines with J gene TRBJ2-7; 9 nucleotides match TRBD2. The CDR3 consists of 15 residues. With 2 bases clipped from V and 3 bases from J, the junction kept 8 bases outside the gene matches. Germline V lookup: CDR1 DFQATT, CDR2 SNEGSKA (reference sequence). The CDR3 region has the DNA TGCAGTGCTAGATTTAAGACTAGCGGCCGCTACGAGCAGTACTTC. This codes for CSARFKTSGRYEQYF.

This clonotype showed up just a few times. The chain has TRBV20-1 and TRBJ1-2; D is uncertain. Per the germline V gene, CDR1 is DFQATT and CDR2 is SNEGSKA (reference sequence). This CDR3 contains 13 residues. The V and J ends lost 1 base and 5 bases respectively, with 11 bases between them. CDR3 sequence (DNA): TGCAGTGCTAGAGCGGTCAGTAGTTATGGCTACACCTTC. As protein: CSARAVSSYGYTF.

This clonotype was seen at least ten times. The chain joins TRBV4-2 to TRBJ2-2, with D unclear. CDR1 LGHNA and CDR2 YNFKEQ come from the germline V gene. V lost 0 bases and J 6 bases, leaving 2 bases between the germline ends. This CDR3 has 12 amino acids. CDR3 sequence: CASSQDAGELFF. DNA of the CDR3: TGTGCCAGCAGCCAAGACGCCGGGGAGCTGTTTTTT.

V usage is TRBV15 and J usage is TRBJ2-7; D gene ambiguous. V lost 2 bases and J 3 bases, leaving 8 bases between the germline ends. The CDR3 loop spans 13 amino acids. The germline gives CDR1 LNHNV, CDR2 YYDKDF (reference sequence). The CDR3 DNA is TGTGCCACCAGCAGACAGGATTACTACGAGCAGTACTTC. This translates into CATSRQDYYEQYF.

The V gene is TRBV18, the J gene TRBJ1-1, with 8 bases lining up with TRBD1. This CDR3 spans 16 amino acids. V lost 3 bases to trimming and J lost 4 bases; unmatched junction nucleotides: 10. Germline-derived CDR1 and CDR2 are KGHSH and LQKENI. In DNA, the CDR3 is TGTGCCAGCTCACCGACCTCGACAGGGGCGAGCACTGAAGCTTTCTTT. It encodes CASSPTSTGASTEAFF.

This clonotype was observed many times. Here the CDR3 reads CASSLSGAKNEQFF. Written as DNA, the CDR3 is TGCGCCAGCAGCTTATCAGGGGCGAAGAATGAGCAGTTCTTC. The J gene is TRBJ2-1, the V gene TRBV5-1; possibly TRBD1 for D (6 bases). Trimming shortened V by 2 bases and J by 7 bases, and 13 bases separated the two germline ends. The CDR3 is 14 amino acids. Germline V gene sequence: CDR1 SGHRS, CDR2 YFSETQ.

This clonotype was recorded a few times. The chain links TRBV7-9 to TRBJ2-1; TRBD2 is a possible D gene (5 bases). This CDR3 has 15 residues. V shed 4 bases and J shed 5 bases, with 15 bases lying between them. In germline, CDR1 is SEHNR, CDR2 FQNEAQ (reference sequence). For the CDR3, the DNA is TGTGCCAGCAGCTACGGGGTTCAGTGGGACAATGAGCAGTTCTTC. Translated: CASSYGVQWDNEQFF.

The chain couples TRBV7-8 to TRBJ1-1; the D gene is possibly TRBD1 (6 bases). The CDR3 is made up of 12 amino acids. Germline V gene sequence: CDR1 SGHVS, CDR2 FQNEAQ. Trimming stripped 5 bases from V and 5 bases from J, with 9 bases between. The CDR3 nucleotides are TGTGCCAGCAGCCAGGGGAAGACTGAAGCTTTCTTT. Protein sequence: CASSQGKTEAFF.

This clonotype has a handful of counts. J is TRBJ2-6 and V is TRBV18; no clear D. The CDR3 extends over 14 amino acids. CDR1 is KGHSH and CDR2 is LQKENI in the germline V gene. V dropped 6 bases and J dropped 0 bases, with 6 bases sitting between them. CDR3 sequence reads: CASSRSSGANVLTF. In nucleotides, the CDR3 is TGTGCCAGCTCCAGGAGCTCTGGGGCCAACGTCCTGACTTTC.

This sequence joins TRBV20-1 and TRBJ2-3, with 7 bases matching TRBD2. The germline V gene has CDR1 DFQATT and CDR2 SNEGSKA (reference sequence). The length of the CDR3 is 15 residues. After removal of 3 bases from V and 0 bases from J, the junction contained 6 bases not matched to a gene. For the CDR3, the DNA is TGCAGTGCTAGCGAGGGGACTACTAGCACAGATACGCAGTATTTT. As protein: CSASEGTTSTDTQYF.

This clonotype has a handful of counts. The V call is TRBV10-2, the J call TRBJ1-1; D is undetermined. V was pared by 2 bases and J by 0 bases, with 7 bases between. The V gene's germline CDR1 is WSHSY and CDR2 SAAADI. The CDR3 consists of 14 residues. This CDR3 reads CASSERVLNTEAFF. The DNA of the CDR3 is TGCGCCAGCAGTGAGAGGGTTTTGAACACTGAAGCTTTCTTT.

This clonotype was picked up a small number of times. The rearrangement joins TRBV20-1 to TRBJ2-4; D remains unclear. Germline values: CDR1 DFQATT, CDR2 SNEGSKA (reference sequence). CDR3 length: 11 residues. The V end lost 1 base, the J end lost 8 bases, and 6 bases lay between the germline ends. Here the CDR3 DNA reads TGCAGTGCTAGAGGGGTCGACATTCAGTACTTC. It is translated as CSARGVDIQYF.

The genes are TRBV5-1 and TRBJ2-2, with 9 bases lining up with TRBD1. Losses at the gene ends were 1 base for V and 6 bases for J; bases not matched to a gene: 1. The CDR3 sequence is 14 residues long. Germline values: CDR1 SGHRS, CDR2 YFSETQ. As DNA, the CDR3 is TGCGCCAGCAGCTTGTGGACAGGGGCCGGGGAGCTGTTTTTT. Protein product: CASSLWTGAGELFF.

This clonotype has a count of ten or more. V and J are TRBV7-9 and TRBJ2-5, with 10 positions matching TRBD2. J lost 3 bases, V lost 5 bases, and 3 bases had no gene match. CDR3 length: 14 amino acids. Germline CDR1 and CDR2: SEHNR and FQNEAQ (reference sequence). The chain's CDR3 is CASSPGTSEETQYF. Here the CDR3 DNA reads TGTGCCAGCAGCCCCGGGACTAGCGAAGAGACCCAGTACTTC. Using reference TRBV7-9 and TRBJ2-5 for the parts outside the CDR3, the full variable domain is DTGVSQNPRHKITKRGQNVTFRCDPISEHNRLYWYRQTLGQGPEFLTYFQNEAQLEKSRLLSDRFSAERPKGSFSTLEIQRTEQGDSAMYLCASSPGTSEETQYFGPGTRLLVL.

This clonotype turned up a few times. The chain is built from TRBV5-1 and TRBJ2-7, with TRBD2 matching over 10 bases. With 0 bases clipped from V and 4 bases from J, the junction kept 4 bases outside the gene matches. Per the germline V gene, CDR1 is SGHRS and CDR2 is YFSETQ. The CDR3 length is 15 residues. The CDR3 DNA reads TGCGCCAGCAGCTTGGGTGGACTAGCGGAATACGAGCAGTACTTC. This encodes CASSLGGLAEYEQYF.

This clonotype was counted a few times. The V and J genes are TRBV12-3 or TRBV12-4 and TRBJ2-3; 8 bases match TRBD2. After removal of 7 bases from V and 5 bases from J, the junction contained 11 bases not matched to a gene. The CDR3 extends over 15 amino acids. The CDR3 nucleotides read TGTGCCAGCACCCCGCCGGGGGGGCGTAAAGATACGCAGTATTTT. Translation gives CASTPPGGRKDTQYF.

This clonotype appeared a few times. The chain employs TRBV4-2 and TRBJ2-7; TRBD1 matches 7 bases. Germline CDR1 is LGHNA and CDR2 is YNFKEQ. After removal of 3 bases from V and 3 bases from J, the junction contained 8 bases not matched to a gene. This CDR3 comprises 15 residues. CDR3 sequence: CASSQDHGDSYEQYF. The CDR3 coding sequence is TGTGCCAGCAGCCAGGATCACGGGGACAGCTACGAGCAGTACTTC.

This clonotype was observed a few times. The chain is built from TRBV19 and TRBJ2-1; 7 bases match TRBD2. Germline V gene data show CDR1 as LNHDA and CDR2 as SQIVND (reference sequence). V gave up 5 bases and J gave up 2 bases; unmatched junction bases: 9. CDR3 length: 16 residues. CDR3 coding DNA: TGTGCCAGTAGTGGGACCGGGACTATCCCCTACAATGAGCAGTTCTTC. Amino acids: CASSGTGTIPYNEQFF.